This TCR beta chain was obtained from a study of cytomegalovirus exposure and HLA in healthy donors. Germline V lookup: CDR1 SGHRS, CDR2 YFSETQ. V shed 0 bases and J shed 1 base, with 7 bases lying between them. The CDR3 is 14 amino acids. In the PCR, 60 Vbeta and 13 Jbeta primers were used. Generated by immunoSEQ multiplex PCR, the TCRdb table keeps only in-frame clones and is missing some. The data contain some 98,000 clones, about 80% of them singletons. This clonotype originated in a man between 40 and 49 years old in good health and CMV-seronegative. The rearrangement joins TRBV5-1 to TRBJ2-5, with no clear D. Sequenced sample: PBMCs. The CDR3 is CASSLDSGQETQYF. CDR3 DNA: TGCGCCAGCAGCTTGGATTCAGGCCAAGAGACCCAGTACTTC.